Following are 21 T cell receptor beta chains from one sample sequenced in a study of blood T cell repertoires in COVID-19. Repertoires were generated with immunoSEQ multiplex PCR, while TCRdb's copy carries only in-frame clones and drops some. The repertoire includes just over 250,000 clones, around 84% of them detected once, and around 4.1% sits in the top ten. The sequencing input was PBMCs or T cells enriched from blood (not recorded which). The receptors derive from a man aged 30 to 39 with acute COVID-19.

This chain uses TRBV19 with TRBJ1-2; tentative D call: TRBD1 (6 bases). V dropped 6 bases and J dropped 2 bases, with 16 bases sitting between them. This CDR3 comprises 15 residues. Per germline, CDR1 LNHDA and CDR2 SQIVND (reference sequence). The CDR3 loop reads CASRPQTQGNYGYTF. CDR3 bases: TGTGCCAGTAGGCCACAAACCCAGGGGAACTATGGCTACACCTTC.

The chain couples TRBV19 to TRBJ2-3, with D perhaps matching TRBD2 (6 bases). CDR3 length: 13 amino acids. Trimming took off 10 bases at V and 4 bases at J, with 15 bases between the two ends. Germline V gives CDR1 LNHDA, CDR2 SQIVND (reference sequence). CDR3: CATNGGRADTQYF. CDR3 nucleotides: TGTGCCACTAACGGAGGGCGGGCAGATACGCAGTATTTT.

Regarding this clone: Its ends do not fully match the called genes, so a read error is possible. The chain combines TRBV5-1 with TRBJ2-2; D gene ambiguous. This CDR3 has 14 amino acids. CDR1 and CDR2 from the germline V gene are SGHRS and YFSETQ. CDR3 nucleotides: TGTGCCAGCAGCTTGACACAGACCACCGGGGAGCTGTTTTTT. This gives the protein CASSLTQTTGELFF.

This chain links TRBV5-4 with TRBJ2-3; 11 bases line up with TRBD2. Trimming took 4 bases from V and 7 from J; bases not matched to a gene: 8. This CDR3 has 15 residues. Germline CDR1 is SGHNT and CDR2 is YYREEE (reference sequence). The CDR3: CASSPRLAGSNTQYF. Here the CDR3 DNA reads TGTGCCAGCAGCCCCAGACTAGCGGGATCCAATACGCAGTATTTT.

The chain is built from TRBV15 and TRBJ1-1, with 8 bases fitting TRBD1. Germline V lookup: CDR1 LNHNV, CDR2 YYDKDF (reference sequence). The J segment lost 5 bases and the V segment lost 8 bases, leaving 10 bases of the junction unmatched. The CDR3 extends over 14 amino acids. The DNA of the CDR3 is TGTGCCACCGGGGGACAGGACGGTAGGACTGAAGCTTTCTTT. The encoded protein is CATGGQDGRTEAFF.

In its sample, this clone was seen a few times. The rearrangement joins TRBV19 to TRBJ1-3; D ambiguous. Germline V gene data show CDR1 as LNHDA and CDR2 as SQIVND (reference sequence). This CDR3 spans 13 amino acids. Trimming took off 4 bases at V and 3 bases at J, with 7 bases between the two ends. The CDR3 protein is CASSNTFGNTIYF. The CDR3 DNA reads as TGTGCCAGTAGTAACACCTTTGGAAACACCATATATTTT.

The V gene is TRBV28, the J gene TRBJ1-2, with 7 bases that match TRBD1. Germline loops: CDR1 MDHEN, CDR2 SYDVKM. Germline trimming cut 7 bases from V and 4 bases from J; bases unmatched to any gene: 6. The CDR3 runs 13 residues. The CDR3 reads CASNRQGVYGYTF. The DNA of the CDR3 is TGTGCCAGCAACCGACAGGGTGTCTATGGCTACACCTTC.

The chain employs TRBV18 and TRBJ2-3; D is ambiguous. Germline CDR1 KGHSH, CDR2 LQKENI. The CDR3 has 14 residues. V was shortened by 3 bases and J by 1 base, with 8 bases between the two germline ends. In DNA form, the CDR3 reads TGTGCCAGCTCACCCTGGGCTCGCACAGATACGCAGTATTTT. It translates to CASSPWARTDTQYF.

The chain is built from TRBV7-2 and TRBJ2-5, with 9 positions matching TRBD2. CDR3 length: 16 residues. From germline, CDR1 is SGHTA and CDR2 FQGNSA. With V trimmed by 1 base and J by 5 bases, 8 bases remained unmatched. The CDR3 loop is CASSLVGGGASETQYF. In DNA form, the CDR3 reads TGTGCCAGCAGCTTAGTGGGCGGGGGGGCTAGCGAGACCCAGTACTTC.

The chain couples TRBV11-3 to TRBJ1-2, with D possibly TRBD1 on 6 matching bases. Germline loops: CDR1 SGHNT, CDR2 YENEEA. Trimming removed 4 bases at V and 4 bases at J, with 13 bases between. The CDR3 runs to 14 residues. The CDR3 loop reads CASSSTGTSYGYTF. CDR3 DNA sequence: TGTGCCAGCAGCTCCACCGGGACATCCTATGGCTACACCTTC.

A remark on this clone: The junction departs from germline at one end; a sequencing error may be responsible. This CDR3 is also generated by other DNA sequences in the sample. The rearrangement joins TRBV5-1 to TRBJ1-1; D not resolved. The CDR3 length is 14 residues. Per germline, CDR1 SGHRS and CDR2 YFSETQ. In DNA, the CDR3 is TGTGCCAGCAGCTTGACGGGCGGAGGGACTGAAGCTTTCTTT. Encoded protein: CASSLTGGGTEAFF.

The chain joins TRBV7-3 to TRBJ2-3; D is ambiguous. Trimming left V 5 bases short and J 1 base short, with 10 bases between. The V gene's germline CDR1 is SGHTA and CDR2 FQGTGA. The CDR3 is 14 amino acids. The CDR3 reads CASSPQSGTDTQYF. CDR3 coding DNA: TGTGCCAGCAGCCCGCAAAGCGGCACAGATACGCAGTATTTT. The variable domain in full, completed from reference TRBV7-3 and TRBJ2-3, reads GAGVSQTPSNKVTEKGKYVELRCDPISGHTALYWYRQSLGQGPEFLIYFQGTGAADDSGLPNDRFFAVRPEGSVSTLKIQRTERGDSAVYLCASSPQSGTDTQYFGPGTRLTVL.

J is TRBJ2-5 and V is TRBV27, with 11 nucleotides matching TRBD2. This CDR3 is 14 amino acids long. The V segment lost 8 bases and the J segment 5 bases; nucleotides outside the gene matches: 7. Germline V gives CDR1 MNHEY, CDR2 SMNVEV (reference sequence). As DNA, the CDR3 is TGTGCCAGCTGGTCTAGCGGGAGGTGGGAGACCCAGTACTTC. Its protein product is CASWSSGRWETQYF.

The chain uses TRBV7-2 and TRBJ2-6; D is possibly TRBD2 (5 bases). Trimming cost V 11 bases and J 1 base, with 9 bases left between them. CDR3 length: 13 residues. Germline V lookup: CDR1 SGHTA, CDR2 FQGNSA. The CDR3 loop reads CAEGPSGANVLTF. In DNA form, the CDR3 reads TGTGCCGAGGGTCCGTCTGGGGCCAACGTCCTGACTTTC.

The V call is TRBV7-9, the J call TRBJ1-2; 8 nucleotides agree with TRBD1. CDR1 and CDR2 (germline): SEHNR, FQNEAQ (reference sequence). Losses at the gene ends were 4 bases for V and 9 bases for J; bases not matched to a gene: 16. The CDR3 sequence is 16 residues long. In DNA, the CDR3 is TGTGCCAGCAGCTCCCTCTCATCGGCAGGGGGCGTGAGCTACACCTTC. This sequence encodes CASSSLSSAGGVSYTF.

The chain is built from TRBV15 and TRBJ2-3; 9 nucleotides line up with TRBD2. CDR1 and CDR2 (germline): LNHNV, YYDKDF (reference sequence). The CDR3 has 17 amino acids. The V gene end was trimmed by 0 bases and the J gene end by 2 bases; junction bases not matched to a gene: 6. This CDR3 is CATSRETAGGTTDTQYF. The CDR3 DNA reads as TGTGCCACCAGCAGAGAGACCGCGGGGGGGACCACAGATACGCAGTATTTT.

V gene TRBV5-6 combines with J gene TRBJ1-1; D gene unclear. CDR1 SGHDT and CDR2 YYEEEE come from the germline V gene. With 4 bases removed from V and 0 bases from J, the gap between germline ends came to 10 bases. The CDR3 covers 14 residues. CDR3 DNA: TGTGCCAGCAGCGAAGGACTTATGAACACTGAAGCTTTCTTT. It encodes CASSEGLMNTEAFF.

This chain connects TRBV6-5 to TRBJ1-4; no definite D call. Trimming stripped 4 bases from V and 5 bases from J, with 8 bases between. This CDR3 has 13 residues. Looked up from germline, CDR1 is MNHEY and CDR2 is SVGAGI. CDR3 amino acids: CASSLRQNEKLFF. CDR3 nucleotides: TGTGCCAGCAGTTTGCGGCAGAATGAAAAACTGTTTTTT.

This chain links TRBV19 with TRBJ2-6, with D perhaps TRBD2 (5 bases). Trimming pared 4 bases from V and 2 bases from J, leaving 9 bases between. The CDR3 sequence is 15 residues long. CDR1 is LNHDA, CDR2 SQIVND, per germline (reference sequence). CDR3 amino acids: CASSTEETGANVLTF. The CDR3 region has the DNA TGTGCCAGTAGTACGGAGGAAACTGGGGCCAACGTCCTGACTTTC. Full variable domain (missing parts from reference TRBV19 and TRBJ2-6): DGGITQSPKYLFRKEGQNVTLSCEQNLNHDAMYWYRQDPGQGLRLIYYSQIVNDFQKGDIAEGYSVSREKKESFPLTVTSAQKNPTAFYLCASSTEETGANVLTFGAGSRLTVL.

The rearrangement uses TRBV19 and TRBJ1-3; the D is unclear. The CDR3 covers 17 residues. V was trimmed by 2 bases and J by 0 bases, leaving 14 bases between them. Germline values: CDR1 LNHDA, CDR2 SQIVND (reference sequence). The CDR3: CASSIMTGSSSGNTIYF. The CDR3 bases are TGTGCCAGTAGTATAATGACTGGATCCAGCTCTGGAAACACCATATATTTT. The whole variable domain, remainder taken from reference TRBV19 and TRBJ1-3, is DGGITQSPKYLFRKEGQNVTLSCEQNLNHDAMYWYRQDPGQGLRLIYYSQIVNDFQKGDIAEGYSVSREKKESFPLTVTSAQKNPTAFYLCASSIMTGSSSGNTIYFGEGSWLTVV.

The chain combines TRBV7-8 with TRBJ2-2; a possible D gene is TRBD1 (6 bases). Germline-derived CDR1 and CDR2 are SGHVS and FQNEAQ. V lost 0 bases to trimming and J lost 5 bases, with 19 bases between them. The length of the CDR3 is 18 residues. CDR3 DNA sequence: TGTGCCAGCAGCTTAGCGGGGCTCGGTAGGGGGAAAACCGGGGAGCTGTTTTTT. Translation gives CASSLAGLGRGKTGELFF.